A single TCR beta chain is shown here with its context. CDR1 and CDR2 from the germline V gene are WSHSY and SAAADI. Trimming took 8 bases from V and 5 from J, leaving 12 bases between them. The CDR3 is made up of 12 amino acids. This record comes from a study of multiple sclerosis patients with progressive multifocal leukoencephalopathy. The time point here: time of PML onset. Clones were sequenced by immunoSEQ multiplex PCR, and TCRdb holds only the in-frame ones, with some missing. Altogether fewer than 35,000 clones are present, roughly 84% being singletons, with the ten largest covering around 3.1%.

V usage is TRBV10-2 and J usage is TRBJ1-1; D ambiguous. This sequence originates from a human donor with progressive multifocal leukoencephalopathy. Here the sequenced sample was PBMCs, taken from a patient treated with natalizumab. Here the CDR3 DNA reads TGCGCCAGCGGGGTAAGAAGGACTGAAGCTTTCTTT. It translates to CASGVRRTEAFF.